Shown below are 21 T cell receptor beta chains from a single sample sequenced in a study of post-analysis software for immune sequencing data. Whole-study results and caveats: With TRBV5-6, TRBV5-1 and TRBV20-1 included, about five TRBV segments were more frequent in patients than in controls.

Unique molecular identifiers were carried by the TCR beta cDNA libraries. Each CDR3 protein is one row after TCRdb ran MiXCR on the PCR reads. The table has 380,000 or so distinct CDR3 sequences, about a third seen once. These TCRs' antigens remain unknown. The sample was blood. The receptors shown here come from a girl under 18 with multiple sclerosis.

J is TRBJ1-2 and V is TRBV5-1, with 8 bases fitting TRBD1. The CDR3 runs 15 residues. The germline CDR1 and CDR2 sequences are SGHRS and YFSETQ. V shed 4 bases, J shed 5 bases, and the junction held 10 bases outside the gene matches. The CDR3 nucleotides are TGCGCCAGCAGCGTAGTTGGACAGGGCTCTTATGGCTACACCTTC. Its protein is CASSVVGQGSYGYTF.

The J gene is TRBJ1-1, the V gene TRBV7-2, with D possibly being TRBD1 (5 bases). Trimming left V 5 bases short and J 6 bases short, with 13 bases between. Germline V lookup: CDR1 SGHTA, CDR2 FQGNSA. The CDR3 is 13 residues long. The CDR3 sequence: CASSLLTVSEAFF. Here the CDR3 DNA reads TGTGCCAGCAGCCTACTGACAGTCTCTGAAGCTTTCTTT.

The chain is built from TRBV12-3 or TRBV12-4 and TRBJ1-5; possible D gene TRBD1, 5 bases. The CDR3 consists of 15 residues. V lost 6 bases, J lost 3 bases, and 15 bases lay in between. The CDR3 spells CASRTSGSLNQPQHF. The DNA of the CDR3 is TGTGCCAGCAGAACCTCAGGGAGTCTCAATCAGCCCCAGCATTTT.

As to this clonotype: The junction shows a germline mismatch at one end, possibly a read error. The chain carries TRBV15 and TRBJ2-7; D gene unclear. In germline, CDR1 is LNHNV, CDR2 YYDKDF (reference sequence). The CDR3 sequence is 15 residues long. The CDR3 reads CATSRDRAFSCEQYF. The CDR3 nucleotides read TGTGCCACCAGCAGAGATCGGGCCTTCTCCTGCGAGCAGTACTTC.

The chain combines TRBV11-2 with TRBJ2-3; tentative D call: TRBD2 (5 bases). The CDR3 loop spans 16 amino acids. From germline, CDR1 is SGHAT and CDR2 FQNNGV. Trimming removed 5 bases at V and 2 bases at J, with 17 bases between. CDR3 nucleotides: TGTGCCAGCAGCGTACTAGGCGGCGGAGACACAGATACGCAGTATTTT. Translating gives CASSVLGGGDTDTQYF. The full variable domain, in which reference TRBV11-2 and TRBJ2-3 provide the parts outside the CDR3, is EAGVAQSPRYKIIEKRQSVAFWCNPISGHATLYWYQQILGQGPKLLIQFQNNGVVDDSQLPKDRFSAERLKGVDSTLKIQPAKLEDSAVYLCASSVLGGGDTDTQYFGPGTRLTVL.

This clonotype was detected a few times. Compared with germline, one end of the junction differs, possibly owing to a read error. The chain employs TRBV25-1 and TRBJ2-2; the D gene could be TRBD1 or TRBD2 (5 bases each). The length of the CDR3 is 13 residues. From germline, CDR1 is MGHDK and CDR2 SYGVNS. The CDR3: CASSDRDAGELFF. Written as DNA, the CDR3 is TGCGCCAGCAGTGACCGGGACGCCGGGGAGCTGTTTTTT.

J is TRBJ1-1 and V is TRBV18, with D perhaps TRBD1 (5 bases). Germline-derived CDR1 and CDR2 are KGHSH and LQKENI. This CDR3 has 19 residues. Trimming took 3 bases from V and 3 from J, leaving 26 bases between them. DNA for the CDR3: TGTGCCAGCTCACCTATGGGAATCAGCCTGACGACAGAAGACACTGAAGCTTTCTTT. It yields the protein CASSPMGISLTTEDTEAFF.

Turning to this clonotype: An end of the junction does not agree with germline; a read error may underlie this. V usage is TRBV7-2 and J usage is TRBJ2-5, with 9 bases identical to TRBD1. Germline V CDR1 and CDR2: SGHTA, FQGNSA. This CDR3 is 16 amino acids long. CDR3 DNA sequence: TGTGCCAGCAGCCAACAGGGGGCGACCAACCAAGAGACCAAGTACTTC. It translates to CASSQQGATNQETKYF.

This clonotype was seen more than once but under ten times. The V gene is TRBV2, the J gene TRBJ1-6; D is perhaps TRBD1 (5 bases). Per the germline V gene, CDR1 is SNHLY and CDR2 is FYNNEI. This CDR3 has 13 amino acids. Trimming pared 6 bases from V and 7 bases from J, leaving 10 bases between. The CDR3 protein is CASSGDLNSPLHF. The CDR3 coding sequence is TGTGCCAGCAGCGGGGACCTAAATTCACCCCTCCACTTT.

This sequence joins TRBV11-2 and TRBJ2-7; the D gene could be TRBD1 or TRBD2 (5 bases each). The V and J ends lost 1 base and 2 bases respectively, with 12 bases between them. Germline loops: CDR1 SGHAT, CDR2 FQNNGV. The CDR3 is 15 residues long. In DNA, the CDR3 is TGTGCCAGCAGCTTAGCCGGGGCGGCAGCCTACGAGCAGTACTTC. Translating it yields CASSLAGAAAYEQYF.

V usage is TRBV20-1 and J usage is TRBJ2-3; tentatively, D is TRBD2 (7 bases). The CDR3 is 12 residues long. Per the germline V gene, CDR1 is DFQATT and CDR2 is SNEGSKA (reference sequence). The CDR3 loop is CSREGGTDTQYF. The CDR3 bases are TGCAGCAGGGAGGGGGGAACAGATACGCAGTATTTT.

This clonotype has ten or more counts. The chain recombines TRBV3-1 with TRBJ1-2, with D possibly TRBD1 on 6 matching bases. V gave up 5 bases and J gave up 7 bases, with 11 bases separating them. From germline, CDR1 is LGHDT and CDR2 YNNKEL (reference sequence). The CDR3 has 12 residues. The CDR3 DNA sequence: TGTGCCAGCAGCGCCCAGGGGTCTGGCTACACCTTC. Translating it yields CASSAQGSGYTF.

Of note for this clonotype: The conserved phenylalanine or tryptophan normally closing the CDR3 is absent here, so this likely arose from a read error. The chain joins TRBV4-2 to TRBJ2-1; 7 nucleotides line up with TRBD2. Germline V gives CDR1 LGHNA, CDR2 YNFKEQ. There are 17 residues in the CDR3. The V gene end was trimmed by 0 bases and the J gene end by 3 bases; junction bases not matched to a gene: 8. CDR3 bases: TGTGCCAGCAGCCAAGATGCAGGCGGGGGTCTCTACAATGAGCAGTTCGTC. Encoded protein: CASSQDAGGGLYNEQFV.

The chain employs TRBV20-1 and TRBJ1-2, with 8 bases that match TRBD1. Looked up from germline, CDR1 is DFQATT and CDR2 is SNEGSKA (reference sequence). CDR3 size: 16 residues. The V gene end was trimmed by 0 bases and the J gene end by 4 bases; junction bases not matched to a gene: 10. This CDR3 reads CSARDWQGAFGYGYTF. The CDR3 region has the DNA TGCAGTGCTAGAGATTGGCAGGGGGCTTTCGGCTATGGCTACACCTTC.

J is TRBJ2-5 and V is TRBV3-1, with 11 nucleotides matching TRBD2. Germline V lookup: CDR1 LGHDT, CDR2 YNNKEL (reference sequence). The CDR3 contains 16 residues. With V trimmed by 4 bases and J by 4 bases, 8 bases remained unmatched. DNA of the CDR3: TGTGCCAGCAGCCCATCTTCTAGCGGGGGGACAGAGACCCAGTACTTC. Protein product: CASSPSSSGGTETQYF.

The rearrangement links TRBV4-1 to TRBJ2-1; TRBD1 matches at 9 bases. Germline CDR1 MGHRA, CDR2 YSYEKL. CDR3 length: 16 residues. V shed 2 bases, J shed 10 bases, and the junction held 12 bases outside the gene matches. DNA of the CDR3: TGCGCCAGCAGCCAAAGGGGGGGACAGGGTGTCCACGAGCAGTTCTTC. Its translation is CASSQRGGQGVHEQFF.

The V call is TRBV29-1, the J call TRBJ2-4; possible D gene TRBD1, 5 bases. The V gene lost 3 bases and the J gene lost 5 bases, with 11 bases spanning the gap. In germline, CDR1 is SQVTM, CDR2 ANQGSEA. The CDR3 contains 13 residues. The CDR3 DNA sequence: TGCAGCGTTGACCAGGACACAGAAAACATTCAGTACTTC. Amino acid sequence: CSVDQDTENIQYF.

The rearrangement links TRBV25-1 to TRBJ2-7; 9 bases align to TRBD1. Per the germline V gene, CDR1 is MGHDK and CDR2 is SYGVNS. V gave up 10 bases and J gave up 4 bases; unmatched junction bases: 11. This CDR3 is 14 amino acids long. CDR3 sequence (DNA): TGTGCCACTACAGGGGGCTGGGGGGAGTACGAGCAGTACTTC. This gives the protein CATTGGWGEYEQYF.

As concerns this clonotype: The junction departs from germline at one end; a sequencing error may be responsible. The V call is TRBV7-2, the J call TRBJ2-1; the match to TRBD2 covers 14 bases. CDR3 size: 18 residues. Looked up from germline, CDR1 is SGHTA and CDR2 is FQGNSA. CDR3 bases: TGTGCCGGCAGCTTTACCCCCACCTTGACTAGCGGGGGGGCAGAGCAGTTCTTC. This translates into CAGSFTPTLTSGGAEQFF.

V usage is TRBV9 and J usage is TRBJ1-1, with D uncertain. The V gene lost 4 bases and the J gene lost 0 bases, with 13 bases spanning the gap. The V gene's germline CDR1 is SGDLS and CDR2 YYNGEE. The CDR3 has 15 residues. The CDR3 DNA sequence: TGTGCCAGCAGCTTAGACTTACAGCTGAACACTGAAGCTTTCTTT. This sequence encodes CASSLDLQLNTEAFF.

The chain joins TRBV4-1 to TRBJ2-7; D is tentatively TRBD1 or TRBD2 (6 bases each). The better agreement between TRBJ2-5 and the DNA end casts doubt on the J call. Germline CDR1 reads MGHRA; CDR2 reads YSYEKL. This CDR3 region has 13 residues. The CDR3 sequence is CASSRTAGETQYF. Written as DNA, the CDR3 is TGCGCCAGCAGCCGGACAGCGGGAGAGACCCAGTACTTC.